These 18 T cell receptor beta chains originate from one sample sequenced in a study of T cells in narcolepsy. Profiling relied on immunoSEQ multiplex PCR, and the TCRdb table lists in-frame clones only, not all of them. The data hold about 1,700 clones, with around 20% observed a single time. The antigens of these receptors remain unknown. The sample taken for sequencing was cultured CD4+ T cells from cerebrospinal fluid. These receptors were taken from a human donor with narcolepsy.

V usage is TRBV6-6 and J usage is TRBJ1-2; tentative D call: TRBD1 (5 bases). The CDR3 contains 13 residues. The V gene lost 8 bases and the J gene lost 4 bases, with 14 bases spanning the gap. Germline V gene data show CDR1 as MNHNY and CDR2 as SVGAGI (reference sequence). The CDR3 loop is CASGVRGGYGYTF. The CDR3 nucleotides are TGTGCCAGCGGGGTACGGGGGGGCTATGGCTACACCTTC.

This clone was seen a few times. V gene TRBV7-2 combines with J gene TRBJ2-7; D unclear. The CDR3 runs 12 residues. With 5 bases removed from V and 4 bases from J, the gap between germline ends came to 9 bases. Germline CDR1 SGHTA, CDR2 FQGNSA. This chain's CDR3 is CASSLPNYEQYF. In DNA, the CDR3 is TGTGCCAGCAGCCTCCCTAATTACGAGCAGTACTTC.

The chain couples TRBV19 to TRBJ1-5, with D unclear. Looked up from germline, CDR1 is LNHDA and CDR2 is SQIVND (reference sequence). V was cut by 6 bases and J by 2 bases, with 17 bases left in between. The CDR3 contains 16 residues. The CDR3 region has the DNA TGTGCCAGTAGCCCTATGGGGTCGGTTGGCAATCAGCCCCAGCATTTT. It specifies CASSPMGSVGNQPQHF.

This sequence joins TRBV13 and TRBJ2-7, with a weak D call TRBD2 (8 bases). The germline CDR1 and CDR2 sequences are PRHDT and FYEKMQ (reference sequence). With 4 bases removed from V and 5 bases from J, the gap between germline ends came to 18 bases. CDR3 length equals 15 residues. CDR3 sequence: CASSSDRSGGHEQYF. CDR3 sequence (DNA): TGTGCCAGCAGCTCGGACAGGAGCGGGGGACACGAGCAGTACTTC. Supplemented by reference TRBV13 and TRBJ2-7, the full variable domain reads AAGVIQSPRHLIKEKRETATLKCYPIPRHDTVYWYQQGPGQDPQFLISFYEKMQSDKGSIPDRFSAQQFSDYHSELNMSSLELGDSALYFCASSSDRSGGHEQYFGPGTRLTVT.

With regard to this clone: A read error is the likely source, as a far larger clone sits one nucleotide away. V gene TRBV5-6 combines with J gene TRBJ1-2; no clear D gene. CDR3 length: 13 amino acids. Germline V gene data show CDR1 as SGHDT and CDR2 as YYEEEE. Trimming pared 3 bases from V and 8 bases from J, leaving 14 bases between. In DNA, the CDR3 is TGTGCCAGCAGCTCCCCTGCGGTGGGCGGCTACACCTTC. It is translated as CASSSPAVGGYTF.

The chain uses TRBV18 and TRBJ2-3; D is undetermined. Between the trimmed V and J ends, which lost 5 bases and 2 bases, there was a span of 14 bases. This CDR3 contains 15 residues. Germline V gene lookup returns CDR1 KGHSH and CDR2 LQKENI. CDR3 in amino acids: CASSYRTTDTDTQYF. CDR3 DNA: TGTGCCAGCTCATACCGAACGACCGACACAGATACGCAGTATTTT. Full variable domain (remainder filled in from reference TRBV18 and TRBJ2-3): NAGVMQNPRHLVRRRGQEARLRCSPMKGHSHVYWYRQLPEEGLKFMVYLQKENIIDESGMPKERFSAEFPKEGPSILRIQQVVRGDSAAYFCASSYRTTDTDTQYFGPGTRLTVL.

The genes are TRBV5-4 and TRBJ1-1, with a weak D call TRBD1 (5 bases). Trimming left V 4 bases short and J 0 bases short, with 10 bases between. Germline CDR1 reads SGHNT; CDR2 reads YYREEE (reference sequence). The CDR3 has 14 amino acids. The CDR3 sequence: CASSTKGVNTEAFF. The CDR3 nucleotides are TGTGCCAGCAGCACGAAAGGGGTGAACACTGAAGCTTTCTTT.

Comment on this clone: A read error may produce the germline difference seen at one junction end. The rearrangement uses TRBV29-1 and TRBJ1-1; D is unresolved. CDR1 SQVTM and CDR2 ANQGSEA come from the germline V gene. The CDR3 runs 12 residues. The DNA of the CDR3 is TGCAGCGTTGAACCCTCGAGCACTGAAGCTTACTTT. Its protein product is CSVEPSSTEAYF.

The chain recombines TRBV5-6 with TRBJ2-7; the match to TRBD2 covers 11 bases. This CDR3 comprises 15 residues. Germline assignment: CDR1 SGHDT and CDR2 YYEEEE. The ends lost 4 bases at V and 5 bases at J; junction bases unmatched: 8. DNA of the CDR3: TGTGCCAGCAGCCCAAGACTAGCGGGGATCCACGAGCAGTACTTC. This codes for CASSPRLAGIHEQYF.

Concerning this clone: A much larger clone lies one base from this, so it may be a read error. The chain links TRBV4-2 to TRBJ2-6; 8 positions match TRBD1. This CDR3 has 21 residues. Germline-derived CDR1 and CDR2 are LGHNA and YNFKEQ. This CDR3 is CASSQVVDRASLSSRANVLTF. DNA of the CDR3: TGTGCCAGCAGCCAAGTGGTGGACAGGGCATCCCTTAGCTCTCGGGCCAACGTCCTGACTTTC.

The chain carries TRBV4-3 and TRBJ1-1; TRBD1 aligns across 7 bases. The CDR3 spans 15 residues. Germline V CDR1 and CDR2: LGHNA, YSLEER. The J segment lost 5 bases and the V segment lost 0 bases, leaving 6 bases of the junction unmatched. This CDR3 reads CASSQDRGLGTEAFF. The CDR3 DNA sequence: TGCGCCAGCAGCCAAGACAGGGGGTTAGGGACTGAAGCTTTCTTT.

This clone qualifies as large. DNA of the CDR3: TGTGCCAGCAGCTCCCGTGGGACTTACAGAAACACAGATACGCAGTATTTT. Protein sequence: CASSSRGTYRNTDTQYF. V gene TRBV7-3 combines with J gene TRBJ2-3; tentative D call: TRBD2 (6 bases). The germline V gene encodes CDR1 SGHTA and CDR2 FQGTGA. The CDR3 spans 17 residues. V lost 4 bases, J lost 2 bases, and 19 bases lay in between.

This clone is large by share. The V and J genes are TRBV2 and TRBJ2-3; D tentatively reads TRBD1 or TRBD2 (6 bases each). The CDR3 is made up of 15 amino acids. Germline CDR1 and CDR2: SNHLY and FYNNEI. V lost 4 bases and J lost 3, with 14 bases in between. CDR3 residues: CASSGRGSETDTQYF. CDR3 sequence (DNA): TGTGCCAGCAGTGGGAGGGGGTCGGAGACAGATACGCAGTATTTT. Full variable domain (outside the CDR3, taken from reference TRBV2 and TRBJ2-3): EPEVTQTPSHQVTQMGQEVILRCVPISNHLYFYWYRQILGQKVEFLVSFYNNEISEKSEIFDDQFSVERPDGSNFTLKIRSTKLEDSAMYFCASSGRGSETDTQYFGPGTRLTVL.

V usage is TRBV11-1 and J usage is TRBJ2-1, with 12 bases lining up with TRBD2. This CDR3 comprises 16 residues. CDR1 and CDR2 from the germline V gene are SGHAT and FQDESV (reference sequence). The trim removed 5 bases at V and 7 bases at J, leaving 9 bases unmatched. CDR3 nucleotides: TGTGCCAGCAGCGTTACTAGCGGGGGGTTATTAAATGAGCAGTTCTTC. It is translated as CASSVTSGGLLNEQFF.

The V and J genes are TRBV5-4 and TRBJ2-2; 13 bases map to TRBD2. This CDR3 comprises 17 residues. The V gene's germline CDR1 is SGHNT and CDR2 YYREEE (reference sequence). The junction had 8 bases not matched to a gene; V was cut back by 3 bases and J by 6 bases. DNA of the CDR3: TGTGCCAGCAGCTCAGATACTAGCGGGGGGGCCGCCGGGGAGCTGTTTTTT. Translated: CASSSDTSGGAAGELFF.

In its sample, this clone was seen a few times. A far more abundant clone sits one base away, making this likely a read error. The genes are TRBV5-3 and TRBJ2-7, with D perhaps TRBD1 (5 bases). Being an ORF, TRBV5-3 has a function that is uncertain. The ends were cut back, 8 bases at V and 3 bases at J, with 15 bases in the middle. The CDR3 covers 13 residues. CDR3: CASSQSQGYEQYF. Written as DNA, the CDR3 is TGTGCCAGCAGCCAATCCCAGGGCTACGAGCAGTACTTC.

Relative to its sample, this clone is medium-sized. This same CDR3 is encoded by further DNA sequences in the sample. J is TRBJ1-1 and V is TRBV9; weak D call: TRBD1 (6 bases). V was shortened by 3 bases and J by 7 bases, with 13 bases between the two germline ends. Per the germline V gene, CDR1 is SGDLS and CDR2 is YYNGEE. The CDR3 has 13 amino acids. The CDR3: CASSAGQGFEAFF. The CDR3 DNA sequence: TGTGCCAGCAGCGCTGGCCAGGGGTTTGAAGCTTTCTTT.

This clone ranks as medium-sized. The chain carries TRBV7-9 and TRBJ2-6; no clear D gene. The germline V and J ends were trimmed by 4 bases and 2 bases, with 3 bases remaining between them. Germline V gene sequence: CDR1 SEHNR, CDR2 FQNEAQ (reference sequence). The CDR3 is 13 residues long. The chain's CDR3 is CASSWAGANVLTF. The DNA of the CDR3 is TGTGCCAGCAGCTGGGCTGGGGCCAACGTCCTGACTTTC.